This T cell receptor (beta chain) emerged from a study of T cells in Graves' hyperthyroidism and ophthalmopathy. The study, taken as a whole, reports: Stable hyperthyroidism was separated from ophthalmopathy by a model based on 13 V-J features.

Amplification targeted TCR beta CDR3 regions from RNA transcripts. In the first-round RT-PCR of the TCR CDR3, the HTBI primer set was used. Via MiXCR, TCRdb re-called the multiplex PCR reads, giving one row per CDR3 protein. The sample shows under 300,000 distinct CDR3 sequences, about 13% of them seen only once. The germline V and J ends were trimmed by 2 bases and 0 bases, with 12 bases remaining between them. This CDR3 region has 16 residues. The germline V gene has CDR1 LGHNT and CDR2 FRNRAP. Uncontrolled infection, other autoimmune disease, pregnancy and lactation each barred patients from inclusion. Diagnosis rested on symptoms, serum thyroxine and TRAb, thyroid ultrasound, and orbital computed tomography. This clonotype showed up many times. The target antigen is unknown.

The receptor was isolated from a woman in her thirties or forties with Graves' hyperthyroidism. The material sequenced was blood. The chain is built from TRBV12-5 and TRBJ2-3, with D unclear. The CDR3 sequence is CASGLTSVSSTDTQYF. As DNA, the CDR3 is TGTGCTAGTGGTTTGACGTCGGTCAGTAGCACAGATACGCAGTATTTT.